This T cell receptor (beta chain) was sequenced for a study of T cells after posttransplantation cyclophosphamide. Study observations and caveats: Later blood repertoires were often dominated by clones from the donor CD8+ memory compartment. Recipient CMV seropositivity and CMV reactivation strongly tracked TRB clonality. Skin or GI-infiltrating T cells shared few TRB sequences with blood.

Treatment was busulfan-fludarabine conditioning, a marrow graft, and cyclophosphamide on days +3 and +4. Concerning this clone: What it binds is unknown.

The germline gives CDR1 SNHLY, CDR2 FYNNEI. CDR3 length: 20 residues. Unmatched junction bases numbered 19, after V lost 6 bases and J lost 0 bases. Assay used: immunoSEQ multiplex PCR; TCRdb lists only in-frame clones, some missing. This sample carries 35,000 to 45,000 clones, 78% of them seen once, and the ten largest clones take approximately 8.7%. V is TRBV2 and J is TRBJ2-1; 8 bases are shared with TRBD2. The sequenced sample was CD4+ T cells sorted from blood, obtained 1903 days after a stem cell transplant with posttransplant cyclophosphamide. The receptor's source is a female patient aged 40 to 55 who received an allogeneic stem cell transplant from a related donor, was CMV-positive, and had no GVHD. Some T cells may be provided by the graft donor. The CDR3 loop is CASSWGPPRTSRASYNEQFF. The CDR3 DNA sequence: TGTGCCAGCAGCTGGGGGCCCCCTCGGACTAGCAGAGCCTCCTACAATGAGCAGTTCTTC. Full variable domain (outside the CDR3, taken from reference TRBV2 and TRBJ2-1): EPEVTQTPSHQVTQMGQEVILRCVPISNHLYFYWYRQILGQKVEFLVSFYNNEISEKSEIFDDQFSVERPDGSNFTLKIRSTKLEDSAMYFCASSWGPPRTSRASYNEQFFGPGTRLTVL.